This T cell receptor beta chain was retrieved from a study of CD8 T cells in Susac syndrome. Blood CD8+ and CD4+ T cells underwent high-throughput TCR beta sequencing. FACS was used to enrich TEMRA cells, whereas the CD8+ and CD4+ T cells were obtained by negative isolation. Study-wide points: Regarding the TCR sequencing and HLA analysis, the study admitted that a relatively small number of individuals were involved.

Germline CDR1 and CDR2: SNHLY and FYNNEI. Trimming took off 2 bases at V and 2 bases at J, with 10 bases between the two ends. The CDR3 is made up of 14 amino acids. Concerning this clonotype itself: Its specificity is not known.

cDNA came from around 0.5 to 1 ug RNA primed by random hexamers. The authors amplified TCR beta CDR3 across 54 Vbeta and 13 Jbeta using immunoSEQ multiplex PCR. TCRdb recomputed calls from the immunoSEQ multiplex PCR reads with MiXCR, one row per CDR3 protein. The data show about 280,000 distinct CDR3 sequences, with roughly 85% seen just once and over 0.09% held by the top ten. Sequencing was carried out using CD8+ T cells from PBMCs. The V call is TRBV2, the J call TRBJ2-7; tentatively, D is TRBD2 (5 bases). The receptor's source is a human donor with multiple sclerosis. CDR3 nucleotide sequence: TGTGCCAGCAGTGAAACCGGGATCCCCTACGAGCAGTACTTC. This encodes CASSETGIPYEQYF. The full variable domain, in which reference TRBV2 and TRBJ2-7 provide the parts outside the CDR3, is EPEVTQTPSHQVTQMGQEVILRCVPISNHLYFYWYRQILGQKVEFLVSFYNNEISEKSEIFDDQFSVERPDGSNFTLKIRSTKLEDSAMYFCASSETGIPYEQYFGPGTRLTVT.